Sequencing of this T cell receptor beta chain was carried out in a study of early T cells in non-severe SARS-CoV-2 infection. Researchers tagged individual cDNA molecules with unique molecular identifiers. Each CDR3 protein is one row after TCRdb ran MiXCR on the 5' RACE reads. This sample has about 44,000 distinct CDR3 sequences; about 6% occur once, and the top ten carry around 20%. Comment on this clonotype: The antigen remains undetermined.

Germline V gives CDR1 MNHEY, CDR2 SVGAGI. The J segment lost 4 bases and the V segment lost 0 bases, leaving 6 bases of the junction unmatched. The CDR3 consists of 15 residues. Whole-study results and caveats: A preference for anti-spike CD8 responses marked VDJdb matching, which missed private and CD4 specificities.

The chain carries TRBV6-5 and TRBJ2-7; 7 bases align to TRBD2. The clonotype comes from an adult who was a healthcare worker with PCR-confirmed SARS-CoV-2 infection or an uninfected control (not recorded which). The material was whole blood, obtained at baseline. The CDR3 region has the DNA TGTGCCAGCAGTTACTCGGGTCTAGCGGCGTACGAGCAGTACTTC. This encodes CASSYSGLAAYEQYF.